This section outlines one T cell receptor (beta chain) sequence together with its context. Its antigen is currently unknown. TCRdb independently ran MiXCR on the 5' RACE reads; one entry per CDR3 protein. The sample has roughly 330,000 distinct CDR3 sequences, 6.8% seen once; the top ten hold around 17%. The data are from a study of T cells after yellow fever vaccination. General study findings and limits: Although the secondary response was weaker, it peaked faster, at day 5 versus 15. Contamination of FACS-sorted repertoires by abundant clonotypes from the bulk population could occur.

V was clipped by 0 bases and J by 2 bases, with 11 bases between them. The length of the CDR3 is 15 residues. CDR1 is DFQATT and CDR2 is SNEGSKA in the germline V gene (reference sequence). The rearrangement uses TRBV20-1 and TRBJ1-3; a weak D match, TRBD1 (5 bases). Specimen: PBMCs, collected about 41 days after the first yellow fever vaccination. The sequence was obtained from a man between 18 and 35 years old who received the YFV17D yellow fever vaccine. The CDR3 spells CSARDPQGAGNTIYF. Here the CDR3 DNA reads TGCAGTGCTAGAGATCCTCAGGGAGCTGGAAACACCATATATTTT.